This TCR beta chain derives from a study of T cell repertoires in cytomegalovirus infection. Study findings and constraints: Totalled public TCR beta family frequency picked out people who carried CMV plus the relevant HLA.

TCRdb independently ran MiXCR on the reads; one entry per CDR3 protein. The sample includes around 740,000 distinct CDR3 sequences, 35% seen only once; the top ten take roughly 2.8%. With regard to this clonotype: The antigen remains unidentified.

Trimming removed 1 base at V and 0 bases at J, with 13 bases between. Germline-derived CDR1 and CDR2 are SGHVS and FNYEAQ. The CDR3 sequence is 17 residues long. This chain joins TRBV7-6 and TRBJ1-5; TRBD1 might be the D (5 bases). Material for sequencing was PBMCs. This clonotype was sampled from a human donor in good health (CMV status not recorded). Some clones in this sample may be carry-over from other donors' samples. The CDR3 loop is CASSLVAGPDSNQPQHF. Written as DNA, the CDR3 is TGTGCCAGCAGCTTAGTTGCGGGGCCCGATAGCAATCAGCCCCAGCATTTT. Using reference TRBV7-6 and TRBJ1-5 for the parts outside the CDR3, the full variable domain is GAGVSQSPRYKVTKRGQDVALRCDPISGHVSLYWYRQALGQGPEFLTYFNYEAQQDKSGLPNDRFSAERPEGSISTLTIQRTEQRDSAMYRCASSLVAGPDSNQPQHFGDGTRLSIL.